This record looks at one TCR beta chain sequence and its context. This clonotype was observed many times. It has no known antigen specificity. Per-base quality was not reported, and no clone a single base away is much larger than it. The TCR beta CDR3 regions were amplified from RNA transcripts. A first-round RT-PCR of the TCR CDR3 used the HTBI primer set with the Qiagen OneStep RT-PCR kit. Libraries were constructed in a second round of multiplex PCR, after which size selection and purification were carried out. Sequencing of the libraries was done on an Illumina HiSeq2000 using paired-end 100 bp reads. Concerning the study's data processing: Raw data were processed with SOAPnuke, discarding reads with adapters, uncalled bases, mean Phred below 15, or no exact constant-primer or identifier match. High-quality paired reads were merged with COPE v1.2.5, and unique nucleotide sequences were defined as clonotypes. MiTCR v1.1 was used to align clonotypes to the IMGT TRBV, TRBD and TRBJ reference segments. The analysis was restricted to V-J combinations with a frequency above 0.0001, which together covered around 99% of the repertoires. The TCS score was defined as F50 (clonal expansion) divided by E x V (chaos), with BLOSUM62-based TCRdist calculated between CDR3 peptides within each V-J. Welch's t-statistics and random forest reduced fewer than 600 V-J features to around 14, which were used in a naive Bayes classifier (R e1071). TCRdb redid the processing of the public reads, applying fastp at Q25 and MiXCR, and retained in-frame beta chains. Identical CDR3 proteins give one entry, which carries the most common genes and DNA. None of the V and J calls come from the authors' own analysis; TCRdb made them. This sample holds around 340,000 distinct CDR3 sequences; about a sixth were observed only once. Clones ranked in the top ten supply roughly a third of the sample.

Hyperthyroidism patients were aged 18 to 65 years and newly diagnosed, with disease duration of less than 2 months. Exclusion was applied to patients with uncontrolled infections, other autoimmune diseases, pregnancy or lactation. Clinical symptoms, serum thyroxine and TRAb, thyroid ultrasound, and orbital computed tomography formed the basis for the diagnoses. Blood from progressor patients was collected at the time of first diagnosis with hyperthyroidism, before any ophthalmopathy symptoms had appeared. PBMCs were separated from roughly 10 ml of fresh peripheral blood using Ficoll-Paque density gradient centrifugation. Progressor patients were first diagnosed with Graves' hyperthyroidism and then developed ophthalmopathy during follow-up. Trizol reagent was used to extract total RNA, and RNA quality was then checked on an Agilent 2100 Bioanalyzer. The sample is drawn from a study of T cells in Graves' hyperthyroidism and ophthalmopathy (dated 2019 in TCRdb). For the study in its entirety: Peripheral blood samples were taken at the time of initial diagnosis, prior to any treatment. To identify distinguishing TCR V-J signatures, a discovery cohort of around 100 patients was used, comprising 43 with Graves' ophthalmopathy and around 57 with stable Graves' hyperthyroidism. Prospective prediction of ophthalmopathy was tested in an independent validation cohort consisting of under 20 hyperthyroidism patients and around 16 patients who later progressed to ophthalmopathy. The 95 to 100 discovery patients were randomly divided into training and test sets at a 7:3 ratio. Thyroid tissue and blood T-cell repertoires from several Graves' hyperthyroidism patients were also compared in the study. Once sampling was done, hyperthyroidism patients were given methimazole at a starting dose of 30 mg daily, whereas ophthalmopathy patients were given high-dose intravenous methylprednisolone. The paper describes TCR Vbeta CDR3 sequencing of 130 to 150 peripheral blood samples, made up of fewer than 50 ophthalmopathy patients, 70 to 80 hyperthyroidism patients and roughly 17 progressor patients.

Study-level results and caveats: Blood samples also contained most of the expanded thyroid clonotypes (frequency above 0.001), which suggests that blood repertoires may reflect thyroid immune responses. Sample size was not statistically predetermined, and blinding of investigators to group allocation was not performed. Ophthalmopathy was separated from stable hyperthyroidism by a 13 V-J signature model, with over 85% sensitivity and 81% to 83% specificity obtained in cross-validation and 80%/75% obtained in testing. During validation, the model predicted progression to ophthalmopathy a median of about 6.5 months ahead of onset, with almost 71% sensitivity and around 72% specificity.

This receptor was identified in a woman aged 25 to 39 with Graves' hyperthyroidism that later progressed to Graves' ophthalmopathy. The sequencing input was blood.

The DNA reads TGTGCCAGCAGCCCGATCGGGACGGCCTCCTTTGGCTACACCTTC. It is translated as CASSPIGTASFGYTF. The chain uses TRBV7-9 and TRBJ1-2; the D gene is perhaps TRBD1, from 5 matching bases. Taken from the germline V gene (reference sequence), the CDR1 and CDR2 loops are SEHNR and FQNEAQ. V is pared back by 5 bases and J by 7 bases, with 20 bases lying between the germline termini. The CDR3 contains 15 residues, cysteine and phenylalanine counted. CDR3 DNA is the only sequence kept; it has 45 bases, read in frame from the first base.